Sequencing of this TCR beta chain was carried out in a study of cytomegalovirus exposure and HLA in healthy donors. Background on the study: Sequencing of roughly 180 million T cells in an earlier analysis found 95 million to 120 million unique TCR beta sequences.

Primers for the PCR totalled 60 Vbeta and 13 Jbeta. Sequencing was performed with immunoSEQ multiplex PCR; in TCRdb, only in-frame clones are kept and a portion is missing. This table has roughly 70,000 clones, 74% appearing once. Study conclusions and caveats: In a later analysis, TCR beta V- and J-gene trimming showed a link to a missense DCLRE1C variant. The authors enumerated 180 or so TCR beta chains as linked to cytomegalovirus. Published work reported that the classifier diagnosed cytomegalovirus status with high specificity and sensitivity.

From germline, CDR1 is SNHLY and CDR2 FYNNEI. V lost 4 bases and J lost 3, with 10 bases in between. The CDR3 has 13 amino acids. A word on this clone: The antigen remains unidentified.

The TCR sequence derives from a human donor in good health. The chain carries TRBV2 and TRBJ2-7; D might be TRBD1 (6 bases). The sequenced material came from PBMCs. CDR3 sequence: CASSAQGLYEQYF. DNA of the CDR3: TGTGCCAGCAGTGCACAGGGTCTCTACGAGCAGTACTTC.